The TCR beta chain described here comes from a study of Ad26.COV2.S vaccination and SARS-CoV-2 variants. Treatment specified: roughly 19 received Ad26.COV2.S at low or high dose, single or two shots; five or six received placebo; per-sample allocation not given. Specimen acquisition occurred on day 63 following the initial vaccine or placebo injection. With 4 bases clipped from V and 7 bases from J, the junction kept 6 bases outside the gene matches. Germline CDR1 LNHDA, CDR2 SQIVND (reference sequence). This CDR3 is 14 amino acids long. Assay used: immunoSEQ multiplex PCR; TCRdb lists only in-frame clones, some missing. The sample gives roughly 320,000 clones, around 90% of which show up once; 3.4% is in the top ten.

The chain couples TRBV19 to TRBJ1-2; TRBD1 matches at 10 bases. Sequenced here: peripheral blood, sampled in a trial of Ad26.COV2.S vaccine versus placebo. This clonotype was obtained from a person aged 18-65 years who received the Ad26.COV2.S COVID-19 vaccine or a placebo. The CDR3 sequence: CASSTSGQGFGYTF. As DNA, the CDR3 is TGTGCCAGTAGTACCTCGGGACAGGGGTTTGGCTACACCTTC. Full variable domain (remainder filled in from reference TRBV19 and TRBJ1-2): DGGITQSPKYLFRKEGQNVTLSCEQNLNHDAMYWYRQDPGQGLRLIYYSQIVNDFQKGDIAEGYSVSREKKESFPLTVTSAQKNPTAFYLCASSTSGQGFGYTFGSGTRLTVV.